This is a list of T cell receptor beta chains from one sample in a study of radiotherapy plus CTLA-4 blockade in lung cancer. Here immunoSEQ multiplex PCR was the method, and the copy in TCRdb shows in-frame clones only, minus some. This sample carries about 110,000 clones, approximately 87% of them seen once, and the ten largest clones take roughly 2.5%. The sequenced sample was peripheral blood, obtained from a patient treated with radiotherapy plus ipilimumab. Receptors originate from a human donor with non-small cell lung cancer that progressed on radiotherapy plus ipilimumab. Some clones in this sample may be carry-over from other donors' samples. CDR3s include the opening cysteine and the closing phenylalanine or tryptophan.

cdr3_aa: CASSLDPAYEQYF
cdr3_length: 13
j_call: TRBJ2-7
v_call: TRBV11-3

cdr3_aa: CASSVGPDSYGYTF
cdr3_length: 14
j_call: TRBJ1-2
v_call: TRBV9

cdr3_aa: CAWRRSDSYNEQFF
cdr3_length: 14
j_call: TRBJ2-1
v_call: TRBV30

cdr3_aa: CASSRRGDTQYF
cdr3_length: 12
j_call: TRBJ2-3
v_call: TRBV4-3

cdr3_aa: CASSLAGARGTEAFF
cdr3_length: 15
j_call: TRBJ1-1
v_call: TRBV7-2

cdr3_aa: CAAMSEGNTEAFF
cdr3_length: 13
j_call: TRBJ1-1
v_call: TRBV10-3

cdr3_aa: CASSYAPTANTGELFF
cdr3_length: 16
j_call: TRBJ2-2
v_call: TRBV6-6

cdr3_aa: CASSPRQATNTEAFF
cdr3_length: 15
j_call: TRBJ1-1
v_call: TRBV9

cdr3_aa: CASTLQGGETQYF
cdr3_length: 13
j_call: TRBJ2-5
v_call: TRBV5-1

cdr3_aa: CASSTQGRGMFDEQFF
cdr3_length: 16
j_call: TRBJ2-1
v_call: TRBV28

cdr3_aa: CAISGGGGAYEQYF
cdr3_length: 14
j_call: TRBJ2-7
v_call: TRBV10-3

cdr3_aa: CASSKTWMGSTEAFF
cdr3_length: 15
j_call: TRBJ1-1
v_call: TRBV19

cdr3_aa: CASSPQGAETQYF
cdr3_length: 13
j_call: TRBJ2-5
v_call: TRBV13

cdr3_aa: CASSEVSRDQPQHF
cdr3_length: 14
j_call: TRBJ1-5
v_call: TRBV2

cdr3_aa: CASSLFRVGTEAFF
cdr3_length: 14
j_call: TRBJ1-1
v_call: TRBV5-1

cdr3_aa: CASSAWAGDNTEAFF
cdr3_length: 15
j_call: TRBJ1-1
v_call: TRBV27

cdr3_aa: CASSEIRGEAFF
cdr3_length: 12
j_call: TRBJ1-1
v_call: TRBV5-5

cdr3_aa: CASRRSATSYEQYF
cdr3_length: 14
j_call: TRBJ2-7
v_call: TRBV7-2

cdr3_aa: CASSVQGAYEQYF
cdr3_length: 13
j_call: TRBJ2-7
v_call: TRBV6-5

cdr3_aa: CASSLGGGPYNEQFF
cdr3_length: 15
j_call: TRBJ2-1
v_call: TRBV5-4

cdr3_aa: CASSLSIGGGAPGANVLTF
cdr3_length: 19
j_call: TRBJ2-6
v_call: TRBV27

cdr3_aa: CASSPTGELFF
cdr3_length: 11
j_call: TRBJ2-2
v_call: TRBV11-2

cdr3_aa: CASSIGDGRGYEQYF
cdr3_length: 15
j_call: TRBJ2-7
v_call: TRBV19

cdr3_aa: CATPTSLGSYEQYF
cdr3_length: 14
j_call: .
v_call: TRBV27

cdr3_aa: CASSSLRDRGSNEQFF
cdr3_length: 16
j_call: TRBJ2-1
v_call: TRBV11-2

cdr3_aa: CASSILVTSNQPQHF
cdr3_length: 15
j_call: TRBJ1-5
v_call: TRBV19

cdr3_aa: CASSLGDRGAIYF
cdr3_length: 13
j_call: TRBJ1-3
v_call: TRBV5-1

cdr3_aa: CASSPKRILPDTQYF
cdr3_length: 15
j_call: TRBJ2-3
v_call: TRBV4-2

cdr3_aa: CASSPAGSNYGYTF
cdr3_length: 14
j_call: TRBJ1-2
v_call: TRBV28

cdr3_aa: CASSSRGDYNEQFF
cdr3_length: 14
j_call: TRBJ2-1
v_call: TRBV7-3

cdr3_aa: CASSLSRLYTEAFF
cdr3_length: 14
j_call: TRBJ1-1
v_call: TRBV5-6

cdr3_aa: CASSPLYQETQYF
cdr3_length: 13
j_call: TRBJ2-5
v_call: TRBV25-1

cdr3_aa: CASSYRDRRTGELFF
cdr3_length: 15
j_call: TRBJ2-2
v_call: TRBV6-5

cdr3_aa: CASSPVYLQETQYF
cdr3_length: 14
j_call: TRBJ2-5
v_call: TRBV18

cdr3_aa: CASSAWDRGEDEQFF
cdr3_length: 15
j_call: TRBJ2-1
v_call: TRBV25-1

cdr3_aa: CASRGQGAKYEQYF
cdr3_length: 14
j_call: TRBJ2-7
v_call: TRBV2

cdr3_aa: CASSGGSGAGGNQPQHF
cdr3_length: 17
j_call: TRBJ1-5
v_call: TRBV9

cdr3_aa: CASRRDSTDTQYF
cdr3_length: 13
j_call: TRBJ2-3
v_call: TRBV6-5

cdr3_aa: CASSVGYRSTDTQYF
cdr3_length: 15
j_call: TRBJ2-3
v_call: TRBV9

cdr3_aa: CVSSEKASLQETQYF
cdr3_length: 15
j_call: TRBJ2-5
v_call: TRBV6-1

cdr3_aa: CATIGYYGYTF
cdr3_length: 11
j_call: TRBJ1-2
v_call: TRBV6-5

cdr3_aa: CASSTYPGSYSNQPQHF
cdr3_length: 17
j_call: TRBJ1-5
v_call: TRBV28

cdr3_aa: CSVEENYGYTF
cdr3_length: 11
j_call: TRBJ1-2
v_call: TRBV29-1

cdr3_aa: CASSIDTDEPQHF
cdr3_length: 13
j_call: TRBJ1-5
v_call: TRBV19

cdr3_aa: CASSPGIAYNEQFF
cdr3_length: 14
j_call: TRBJ2-1
v_call: TRBV6-5

cdr3_aa: CASSFFRGILSGQNSPLHF
cdr3_length: 19
j_call: TRBJ1-6
v_call: TRBV28

cdr3_aa: CASSVEQTLSGANVLTF
cdr3_length: 17
j_call: TRBJ2-6
v_call: TRBV9

cdr3_aa: CASSPWSETQYF
cdr3_length: 12
j_call: TRBJ2-5
v_call: TRBV7-2

cdr3_aa: CASSVQAAPGYEQYF
cdr3_length: 15
j_call: TRBJ2-7
v_call: TRBV9

cdr3_aa: CASSINQETQYF
cdr3_length: 12
j_call: TRBJ2-5
v_call: TRBV11-1

cdr3_aa: CASSPGTGSLREQYF
cdr3_length: 15
j_call: TRBJ2-7
v_call: TRBV18

cdr3_aa: CASSTRGTGEQYF
cdr3_length: 13
j_call: TRBJ2-7
v_call: TRBV9